The rows below give T cell receptor beta chains drawn from one sample of a study of human T cells and chemical hapten exposure. In TCRdb, the RACE reads were re-called with MiXCR into one record per CDR3 protein. The data contain 150,000 to 200,000 distinct CDR3 sequences, about 22% of them singletons. Sequencing used whole blood, obtained in connection with sensitization to the hapten diphenylcyclopropenone (DPC). These TCRs come from a woman between 50 and 59 years old with alopecia areata. Some clones in this sample may be carry-over from other donors' samples. The CDR3 runs from the conserved cysteine through the conserved F or W. The D gene is left open where the match is weak. Part of the rows lack a size; the others show once, few, many or a class for expanded clones.

v_gene,d_gene,j_gene,abundance,CDR3aa,CDR3nt
TRBV15,-,TRBJ2-7,-,CATSRDFQASSYEQYF,TGTGCCACCAGCAGAGATTTTCAGGCTAGCTCCTACGAGCAGTACTTC
TRBV7-9,-,TRBJ2-2,-,CASRTGGSSGAANTGELFF,TGTGCCAGCCGCACAGGGGGCAGTAGCGGGGCCGCGAACACCGGGGAGCTGTTTTTT
TRBV24-1,TRBD2,TRBJ2-1,-,CATSIAGENNEQFF,TGTGCCACCAGTATAGCGGGAGAAAACAATGAGCAGTTCTTC
TRBV11-2,TRBD1,TRBJ2-1,-,CASSLLRGQGYNEQFF,TGTGCCAGCAGCTTACTCCGTGGACAGGGGTACAATGAGCAGTTCTTC
TRBV2,TRBD1,TRBJ2-1,few,CASGQGLDNEQFF,TGTGCCAGTGGACAGGGGTTAGACAATGAGCAGTTCTTC
TRBV7-2,TRBD1,TRBJ2-1,few,CASSWDRARNEQFF,TGTGCCAGCAGCTGGGACAGGGCCCGCAATGAGCAGTTCTTC
TRBV28,-,TRBJ2-7,-,CASSRGSTYEQYF,TGTGCCAGCAGTCGGGGTTCGACCTACGAGCAGTACTTC
TRBV7-2,-,TRBJ2-4,few,CASNPITPDIQYF,TGTGCCAGCAACCCCATAACGCCTGACATTCAGTACTTC
TRBV9,-,TRBJ1-2,-,CASSVEGDNYGYTF,TGTGCCAGCAGCGTAGAGGGGGATAACTATGGCTACACCTTC
TRBV7-9,-,TRBJ2-4,few,CASSLDGNIQYF,TGTGCCAGCAGCTTAGACGGAAACATTCAGTACTTC
TRBV20-1,TRBD1,TRBJ1-2,few,CSASNLGQNYGYTF,TGCAGTGCTAGTAACTTGGGACAGAACTATGGCTACACCTTC
TRBV7-2,TRBD2,TRBJ2-3,few,CASRKLAGTDTQYF,TGTGCCAGCCGAAAACTAGCGGGCACAGATACGCAGTATTTT
TRBV5-1,TRBD2,TRBJ2-5,-,CASTGTSGQETQYF,TGCGCCAGCACCGGAACTAGCGGACAAGAGACCCAGTACTTC
TRBV12-3/TRBV12-4,TRBD1,TRBJ1-6,-,CASSRTGVSPLHF,TGTGCCAGCAGTCGGACAGGGGTTTCACCCCTCCACTTT
TRBV12-3/TRBV12-4,-,TRBJ2-7,-,CASSFGPTNYEQYF,TGTGCCAGCAGTTTCGGTCCCACTAACTACGAGCAGTACTTC
TRBV27,-,TRBJ2-7,-,CASSLIAKLNEQYF,TGTGCCAGCAGTTTAATAGCGAAACTGAACGAGCAGTACTTC
TRBV7-2,TRBD2,TRBJ2-1,few,CASSLESLAATNEQFF,TGTGCCAGCAGCTTAGAGAGCCTAGCGGCGACCAATGAGCAGTTCTTC
TRBV11-2,-,TRBJ2-2,-,CASTSLLGSGELFF,TGTGCCAGCACCTCCCTTCTAGGGAGCGGGGAGCTGTTTTTT
TRBV7-2,-,TRBJ1-2,-,CASSLFWEGNYGYTF,TGTGCCAGCAGCTTATTTTGGGAGGGGAACTATGGCTACACCTTC
TRBV7-2,-,TRBJ1-5,-,CASRRRQGWNQPQHF,TGTGCCAGCAGAAGAAGGCAGGGGTGGAATCAGCCCCAGCATTTT
TRBV10-3,TRBD1,TRBJ1-5,few,CAIRGTDSNQPQHF,TGTGCCATCCGAGGGACAGATAGCAATCAGCCCCAGCATTTT
TRBV10-3,-,TRBJ1-5,few,CAISEGPDNQPQHF,TGTGCCATCAGTGAGGGGCCGGACAATCAGCCCCAGCATTTT
TRBV27,-,TRBJ2-5,few,CASSPTPGETQYF,TGTGCCAGCAGTCCAACTCCAGGGGAGACCCAGTACTTC
TRBV9,TRBD2,TRBJ2-1,-,CASSVEGGNEQFF,TGTGCCAGCAGCGTAGAGGGAGGGAATGAGCAGTTCTTC
TRBV4-2,-,TRBJ2-3,few,CASSQDGADTQYF,TGTGCCAGCAGCCAAGATGGAGCAGATACGCAGTATTTT
TRBV7-2,TRBD2,TRBJ2-7,-,CASSLEGLVPTEQYF,TGTGCCAGCAGCTTAGAGGGACTAGTACCGACCGAGCAGTACTTC
TRBV10-3,-,TRBJ2-3,-,CATTTTDTDTQYF,TGTGCCACAACGACGACTGACACAGATACGCAGTATTTT
TRBV20-1,-,TRBJ2-1,-,CSARKVAEWDNEQFF,TGCAGTGCTAGAAAGGTAGCGGAATGGGATAATGAGCAGTTCTTC
TRBV2,TRBD2,TRBJ2-3,many,CASSEGVVAGPTDTQYF,TGTGCCAGCAGTGAAGGTGTTGTAGCGGGGCCCACAGATACGCAGTATTTT
TRBV12-3/TRBV12-4,-,TRBJ1-2,-,CASSPSQGWQYGYTF,TGTGCCAGCAGTCCATCTCAAGGGTGGCAATATGGCTACACCTTC
TRBV2,TRBD1,TRBJ1-4,-,CANSLGQGHNEKLFF,TGTGCCAACAGCCTCGGACAGGGGCACAATGAAAAACTGTTTTTT
TRBV5-1,-,TRBJ2-3,-,CASSLEPFQTGAPDTQYF,TGCGCCAGCAGCTTGGAACCCTTTCAAACGGGAGCTCCAGATACGCAGTATTTT
TRBV9,-,TRBJ1-2,-,CASSPRQGNNYGYTF,TGTGCCAGCAGCCCACGGCAGGGGAACAACTATGGCTACACCTTC
TRBV4-1,-,TRBJ1-4,few,CASSQGGASTNEKLFF,TGCGCCAGCAGCCAAGGGGGCGCCTCAACTAATGAAAAACTGTTTTTT
TRBV7-9,-,TRBJ2-3,-,CASSLAVADTQYF,TGTGCCAGCAGCTTAGCGGTCGCAGATACGCAGTATTTT
TRBV20-1,-,TRBJ2-5,-,CSASIGQETQYF,TGCAGTGCTAGTATAGGACAAGAGACCCAGTACTTC
TRBV20-1,-,TRBJ1-4,-,CSAKAGRGEKLFF,TGCAGTGCTAAAGCGGGCCGCGGGGAAAAACTGTTTTTT
TRBV10-2,TRBD2,TRBJ2-7,-,CASRLAGEQYF,TGCGCCAGCAGACTAGCGGGGGAGCAGTACTTC
TRBV7-9,-,TRBJ2-7,-,CATSNMGIGPYEQYF,TGTGCCACCTCAAACATGGGGATAGGACCCTACGAGCAGTACTTC
TRBV19,-,TRBJ2-3,few,CASSWTVTDTQYF,TGTGCCAGTAGCTGGACAGTCACAGATACGCAGTATTTT
TRBV29-1,-,TRBJ2-5,many,CSASEGHAQETQYF,TGCAGCGCCAGTGAGGGACACGCACAAGAGACCCAGTACTTC
TRBV5-1,-,TRBJ1-1,-,CASSPPDRIEAFF,TGCGCCAGCAGCCCGCCCGACAGAATTGAAGCTTTCTTT
TRBV29-1,-,TRBJ1-3,few,CSVEPTAGNTIYF,TGCAGCGTTGAACCCACAGCTGGAAACACCATATATTTT